The 24 T cell receptor beta chains listed next were all sequenced from one sample in a study of graft-versus-host responses after intestinal transplantation (dated by TCRdb to about 2021). The library was produced with the immunoSEQ multiplex PCR assay. Drawn from immuneACCESS, this table holds only the in-frame rearrangements with V and J called that TCRdb kept. Clones are partly lost; checked studies trace under half to an unresolved V gene and leave the rest unexplained. The sample table contains about 130,000 clones; only one count was recorded for approximately 91% of them. Approximately 0.2% of the sample comes from the top ten. What this sample's time point label stands for: cells obtained before transplantation from donor or recipient. What these receptors recognize is not known. The starting material was unstimulated CD4+ T cells sorted from spleen or lymph node cells, obtained before intestinal transplant. These receptors all stem from a human donor who received an intestinal transplant.

The V call is TRBV30, the J call TRBJ1-1; D is uncertain. In germline, CDR1 is GTSNPN, CDR2 SVGIG (reference sequence). The V and J ends lost 2 bases and 11 bases respectively, with 18 bases between them. The CDR3 has 13 residues. The CDR3 nucleotides are TGTGCCTGGAGTCGCATGTTTGGTCAGGAGGCTTTCTTT. It encodes CAWSRMFGQEAFF. Full variable domain (remainder filled in from reference TRBV30 and TRBJ1-1): SQTIHQWPATLVQPVGSPLSLECTVEGTSNPNLYWYRQAAGRGLQLLFYSVGIGQISSEVPQNLSASRPQDRQFILSSKKLLLSDSGFYLCAWSRMFGQEAFFGQGTRLTVV.

J is TRBJ1-5 and V is TRBV19; D is unclear. V was pared by 2 bases and J by 0 bases, with 5 bases between. Germline V gene data show CDR1 as LNHDA and CDR2 as SQIVND (reference sequence). The length of the CDR3 is 14 residues. This CDR3 is CASSIPISNQPQHF. CDR3 nucleotide sequence: TGTGCCAGTAGTATACCCATTAGCAATCAGCCCCAGCATTTT. The full variable domain, rest sourced from reference TRBV19 and TRBJ1-5, is DGGITQSPKYLFRKEGQNVTLSCEQNLNHDAMYWYRQDPGQGLRLIYYSQIVNDFQKGDIAEGYSVSREKKESFPLTVTSAQKNPTAFYLCASSIPISNQPQHFGDGTRLSIL.

The V call is TRBV7-8, the J call TRBJ1-3; 7 bases line up with TRBD1. V lost 5 bases, J lost 0 bases, and 22 bases stayed unmatched. Per the germline V gene, CDR1 is SGHVS and CDR2 is FQNEAQ. The CDR3 has 21 amino acids. This chain's CDR3 is CASSPRGDSLEGGPSGNTIYF. The CDR3 DNA reads TGTGCCAGCAGCCCCCGGGGGGACAGCCTAGAAGGGGGACCCTCTGGAAACACCATATATTTT.

The chain links TRBV7-8 to TRBJ1-1, with 7 bases fitting TRBD1. CDR1 and CDR2 (germline): SGHVS, FQNEAQ. The junction had 12 bases not matched to a gene; V was cut back by 4 bases and J by 7 bases. The CDR3 length is 15 residues. The CDR3 loop is CASSSTPRDRNEAFF. CDR3 bases: TGTGCCAGCAGCTCCACACCCCGGGACAGAAATGAAGCTTTCTTT.

The chain is built from TRBV6-6 and TRBJ1-5; the match to TRBD1 covers 7 bases. Germline CDR1 reads MNHNY; CDR2 reads SVGAGI (reference sequence). The junction had 6 bases not matched to a gene; V was cut back by 5 bases and J by 2 bases. The CDR3 loop spans 15 amino acids. The CDR3 nucleotides read TGTGCCAGCAGTGGTGACAGGGCCCGCAATCAGCCCCAGCATTTT. This codes for CASSGDRARNQPQHF.

Regarding this clone: This sample also contains other DNA sequences that code for the same CDR3. This chain joins TRBV9 and TRBJ2-5; 7 bases map to TRBD2. There are 13 residues in the CDR3. Germline lookup yields CDR1 SGDLS and CDR2 YYNGEE. The junction had 0 bases not matched to a gene; V was cut back by 0 bases and J by 4 bases. CDR3 loop: CASSVAGGETQYF. The CDR3, as DNA: TGTGCCAGCAGCGTAGCGGGGGGAGAGACCCAGTACTTC.

V is TRBV28 and J is TRBJ2-1, with 7 positions matching TRBD1. The CDR3 is 16 amino acids. CDR1 and CDR2 (germline): MDHEN, SYDVKM. Trimming cost V 3 bases and J 5 bases; bases outside gene matches: 10. The CDR3 bases are TGTGCCAGCAGTTTCCTCGGGACAGCCGAAGACAATGAGCAGTTCTTC. The encoded protein is CASSFLGTAEDNEQFF.

V and J are TRBV7-8 and TRBJ2-1; 11 bases align to TRBD1. The CDR3 totals 15 residues. The germline gives CDR1 SGHVS, CDR2 FQNEAQ. The V gene end was trimmed by 7 bases and the J gene end by 6 bases; junction bases not matched to a gene: 8. The CDR3 protein is CASKKGQGAGNEQFF. Here the CDR3 DNA reads TGTGCCAGCAAAAAAGGACAGGGGGCTGGCAATGAGCAGTTCTTC.

The V and J genes are TRBV6-4 and TRBJ2-5; D is perhaps TRBD2 (6 bases). Near its end, the DNA agrees better with TRBJ2-7, so the J call may be wrong. In germline, CDR1 is MRHNA, CDR2 SNTAGT. The length of the CDR3 is 15 residues. The CDR3 protein is CASSDSPRGVREQYF. The DNA for the CDR3 is TGTGCCAGCAGTGACTCACCCCGCGGGGTTCGCGAGCAGTACTTC.

CDR3 DNA: TGTGCCAGCAGCCTACAGGGAAGCTACGAGCAGTACTTC. This translates into CASSLQGSYEQYF. The chain joins TRBV14 to TRBJ2-7; a weak D match, TRBD1 (6 bases). CDR1 is SGHDN and CDR2 is FVKESK in the germline V gene. Trimming shortened V by 4 bases and J by 3 bases, and 10 bases separated the two germline ends. The CDR3 has 13 amino acids.

The chain employs TRBV29-1 and TRBJ2-1, with 10 bases identical to TRBD2. Germline values: CDR1 SQVTM, CDR2 ANQGSEA. Losses at the gene ends were 4 bases for V and 8 bases for J; bases not matched to a gene: 8. This CDR3 spans 14 amino acids. The CDR3 here is CSVVRLAGVHEQFF. In DNA form, the CDR3 reads TGCAGCGTTGTCCGCCTAGCGGGAGTTCATGAGCAGTTCTTC.

The CDR3 loop is CASSLYNEQFF. CDR3 nucleotide sequence: TGTGCCAGCAGTTTATACAATGAGCAGTTCTTC. The V call is TRBV28, the J call TRBJ2-1, with D unresolved. The CDR3 is 11 amino acids. Germline values: CDR1 MDHEN, CDR2 SYDVKM. V was shortened by 1 base and J by 5 bases, with 0 bases between the two germline ends.

This sequence joins TRBV7-8 and TRBJ2-2; TRBD1 aligns across 7 bases. J was trimmed by 5 bases and V by 7 bases; bases with no gene match: 10. CDR1 is SGHVS and CDR2 is FQNEAQ in the germline V gene. CDR3 length equals 15 residues. Written as DNA, the CDR3 is TGTGCCAGCACTAGAACAGGGGCGGATACCGGGGAGCTGTTTTTT. It specifies CASTRTGADTGELFF.

On this clone: This same CDR3 is encoded by further DNA sequences in the sample. The rearrangement links TRBV7-2 to TRBJ1-2; D is ambiguous. The germline V gene has CDR1 SGHTA and CDR2 FQGNSA. V shed 1 base and J shed 8 bases, with 14 bases lying between them. The CDR3 sequence is 14 residues long. CDR3 amino acids: CASSLVPGSYGYTF. The CDR3 DNA is TGTGCCAGCAGCTTAGTTCCGGGGAGCTACGGCTACACCTTC.

The chain is built from TRBV5-1 and TRBJ2-3; D is uncertain. There are 12 residues in the CDR3. The V gene's germline CDR1 is SGHRS and CDR2 YFSETQ. V lost 6 bases and J lost 1, with 6 bases in between. CDR3 sequence (DNA): TGCGCCAGCAATCACCGCACAGATACGCAGTATTTT. Protein product: CASNHRTDTQYF.

J is TRBJ2-1 and V is TRBV18, with 9 positions matching TRBD1. From germline, CDR1 is KGHSH and CDR2 LQKENI. The junction had 2 bases not matched to a gene; V was cut back by 1 base and J by 7 bases. The CDR3 has 14 residues. Here the CDR3 reads CASSPRDRENEQFF. The CDR3 DNA sequence: TGTGCCAGCTCACCACGGGACAGGGAGAATGAGCAGTTCTTC.

This clone was counted a single time. The CDR3 bases are TGTGCCAGCAGCCCAAGGGACAGGGGGCCCTCCTACGAGCAGTACTTC. Its translation is CASSPRDRGPSYEQYF. V and J are TRBV7-8 and TRBJ2-7, with 12 nucleotides matching TRBD1. The CDR3 consists of 16 residues. CDR1 SGHVS and CDR2 FQNEAQ come from the germline V gene. J was trimmed by 0 bases and V by 5 bases; bases with no gene match: 5.

The chain is built from TRBV28 and TRBJ1-1; D may be TRBD1 (6 bases). Per germline, CDR1 MDHEN and CDR2 SYDVKM. V was clipped by 7 bases and J by 8 bases, with 20 bases between them. The CDR3 sequence is 14 residues long. The CDR3 is CASIPPGHGGEAFF. CDR3 sequence (DNA): TGTGCCAGCATTCCCCCAGGGCATGGGGGCGAAGCTTTCTTT.

The V call is TRBV28, the J call TRBJ1-5; tentatively, D is TRBD1 (5 bases). V shed 5 bases and J shed 3 bases, with 17 bases lying between them. The germline CDR1 and CDR2 sequences are MDHEN and SYDVKM. The CDR3 spans 16 residues. The chain's CDR3 is CASSLSPGTANQPQHF. The DNA of the CDR3 is TGTGCCAGCAGTCTCTCCCCCGGGACCGCCAATCAGCCCCAGCATTTT.

The chain combines TRBV2 with TRBJ2-1; TRBD2 agrees at 9 bases. The V and J ends lost 6 bases and 6 bases, in that order; junction bases with no gene match: 9. The CDR3 covers 15 residues. CDR1 is SNHLY and CDR2 is FYNNEI in the germline V gene. The chain's CDR3 is CASSISGSGGNEQFF. CDR3 nucleotide sequence: TGTGCCAGCAGCATTAGCGGGAGCGGCGGCAATGAGCAGTTCTTC.

This chain links TRBV7-9 with TRBJ1-3; D unclear. Germline V gives CDR1 SEHNR, CDR2 FQNEAQ (reference sequence). The CDR3 is 15 residues long. V dropped 3 bases and J dropped 2 bases, with 11 bases sitting between them. DNA for the CDR3: TGTGCCAGCAGCTTCACAGTAGGAGCTGGAAACACCATATATTTT. Its translation is CASSFTVGAGNTIYF.

This clone was seen more than once but under ten times. The chain joins TRBV19 to TRBJ2-2; D perhaps matches TRBD1 (6 bases). This CDR3 contains 16 residues. V dropped 1 base and J dropped 4 bases, with 13 bases sitting between them. Germline assignment: CDR1 LNHDA and CDR2 SQIVND (reference sequence). CDR3 DNA: TGTGCCAGTAGTATAGTTCCAGGGGTGGGCACCGGGGAGCTGTTTTTT. This sequence encodes CASSIVPGVGTGELFF.

This chain links TRBV15 with TRBJ1-6, with D unclear. Germline lookup yields CDR1 LNHNV and CDR2 YYDKDF (reference sequence). The ends were cut back, 1 base at V and 0 bases at J, with 10 bases in the middle. The CDR3 consists of 17 residues. The CDR3 reads CATSRVAGSSYNSPLHF. DNA of the CDR3: TGTGCCACCAGCAGAGTGGCAGGCTCCTCCTATAATTCACCCCTCCACTTT. Full variable domain (missing parts from reference TRBV15 and TRBJ1-6): DAMVIQNPRYQVTQFGKPVTLSCSQTLNHNVMYWYQQKSSQAPKLLFHYYDKDFNNEADTPDNFQSRRPNTSFCFLDIRSPGLGDTAMYLCATSRVAGSSYNSPLHFGNGTRLTVT.

This chain connects TRBV1 to TRBJ1-1. TRBV1 corresponds to a pseudogene. CDR3 size: 11 residues. This CDR3 reads CTSALRTEAFF. The DNA of the CDR3 is TGCACCAGCGCTTTAAGGACTGAAGCTTTCTTT.